The 8 T cell receptor beta chains in this list originate from one sample, sequenced in a study of human T cells and chemical hapten exposure. In TCRdb, the RACE reads were re-called with MiXCR into one record per CDR3 protein. This table has over 300,000 distinct CDR3 sequences, roughly 5% appearing once. As for time point: pre-sensitization, week 0. Noted treatment: therapeutic diphenylcyclopropenone sensitization with weekly scalp DPC. Sequencing was performed on whole blood, taken in connection with sensitization to the hapten diphenylcyclopropenone (DPC). The source is a woman between 50 and 59 years old with alopecia areata. Some clones in this sample may be carry-over from other donors' samples.

This clonotype was detected many times. The chain links TRBV7-2 to TRBJ2-3; 14 bases align to TRBD2. Losses at the gene ends were 5 bases for V and 0 bases for J; bases not matched to a gene: 7. CDR3 length equals 18 residues. Germline CDR1 and CDR2: SGHTA and FQGNSA. The CDR3 region is CASSNRLAGGFSTDTQYF. In nucleotides, the CDR3 is TGTGCCAGCAGCAATCGACTAGCGGGGGGGTTCAGCACAGATACGCAGTATTTT.

This clonotype was seen many times. V and J are TRBV6-5 and TRBJ1-6, with TRBD1 as a possible D gene (5 bases). This CDR3 region has 14 residues. CDR1 is MNHEY, CDR2 SVGAGI, per germline. The V and J ends lost 2 bases and 7 bases respectively, with 9 bases between them. The CDR3 bases are TGTGCCAGCAGTTACGAGACAGTGAATTCACCCCTCCACTTT. It specifies CASSYETVNSPLHF.

This clonotype was found many times. The chain combines TRBV9 with TRBJ2-7; 11 bases are a match to TRBD1. V dropped 4 bases and J dropped 3; count of bases not matched to a gene: 3. The CDR3 runs 14 residues. Germline CDR1 and CDR2: SGDLS and YYNGEE. The CDR3 loop reads CASSSGTGGYEQYF. CDR3 bases: TGTGCCAGCAGCTCTGGGACAGGGGGCTACGAGCAGTACTTC.

The chain joins TRBV6-5 to TRBJ1-1; D gene uncertain. The CDR3 covers 14 residues. Trimming cost V 2 bases and J 1 base, with 8 bases left between them. CDR1 MNHEY and CDR2 SVGAGI come from the germline V gene. The CDR3 sequence: CASSYKWGNTEAFF. The CDR3 DNA sequence: TGTGCCAGCAGTTACAAGTGGGGGAACACTGAAGCTTTCTTT.

This clonotype appeared many times. This chain connects TRBV5-1 to TRBJ2-5; 8 positions agree with TRBD2. The CDR3 sequence is 15 residues long. V shed 1 base and J 3 bases; nucleotides not matched to a gene: 5. Germline lookup yields CDR1 SGHRS and CDR2 YFSETQ. The CDR3 nucleotides read TGCGCCAGCAGCTTGAGTGTGACTAGCGAAGAGACCCAGTACTTC. Translation: CASSLSVTSEETQYF.

The chain has TRBV24-1 and TRBJ2-2, with 7 bases matching TRBD1. V was pared by 11 bases and J by 2 bases, with 7 bases of the junction left unmatched. CDR1 is KGHDR, CDR2 SFDVKD, per germline. The CDR3 sequence is 14 residues long. In nucleotides, the CDR3 is TGTGCCATCGGACAGGCCGGTAACACCGGGGAGCTGTTTTTT. It codes for CAIGQAGNTGELFF.

This clonotype came up many times. This chain links TRBV5-1 with TRBJ2-3; 10 bases are shared with TRBD2. Germline CDR1 and CDR2: SGHRS and YFSETQ. V shed 3 bases, J shed 3 bases, and the junction held 7 bases outside the gene matches. This CDR3 comprises 16 residues. CDR3 in DNA: TGCGCCAGCAGCTCGCCTAAGCGGGGGGGAACAGATACGCAGTATTTT. Protein sequence: CASSSPKRGGTDTQYF.

This rearrangement joins TRBV29-1 to TRBJ2-1; TRBD2 aligns across 11 bases. Germline trimming cut 3 bases from V and 0 bases from J; bases unmatched to any gene: 10. The CDR3 runs to 18 residues. Germline CDR1 is SQVTM and CDR2 is ANQGSEA. CDR3 sequence (DNA): TGCAGCGTTGAGTCCCCTAGCGGGAGGTCCAGCTCCTACAATGAGCAGTTCTTC. Protein: CSVESPSGRSSSYNEQFF.